A single sample gave rise to the 14 T cell receptor beta chains below, sequenced in a study of identical twins. TCRdb ran MiXCR on the 5' RACE reads and lists one entry per CDR3 protein. The data show 1.5 million to 2 million distinct CDR3 sequences, with 32% seen just once and more than 0.25% held by the top ten. The material sequenced was cord blood. These receptors were obtained from a newborn girl in good health.

This clonotype showed up just a few times. A much larger clone differs from this one at a single base, so this may be a read error. The chain recombines TRBV4-1 with TRBJ2-3, with 7 nucleotides matching TRBD2. Germline assignment: CDR1 MGHRA and CDR2 YSYEKL. The CDR3 runs 15 residues. The V and J ends lost 1 base and 2 bases, in that order; junction bases with no gene match: 3. CDR3 DNA sequence: TGCGCCAGCAGCCAAGTCGGGACTATCACAGATACGCAGTATTTT. Translating it yields CASSQVGTITDTQYF.

The chain couples TRBV3-1 to TRBJ2-1; D is unclear. CDR3 length: 14 amino acids. From germline, CDR1 is LGHDT and CDR2 YNNKEL (reference sequence). V lost 1 base and J 7 bases, leaving 11 bases between the germline ends. The CDR3 bases are TGTGCCAGCAGCCAAGTTTCAGGCAAGAATGAGCAGTTCTTC. It codes for CASSQVSGKNEQFF.

The chain recombines TRBV7-8 with TRBJ2-3; 9 bases fit TRBD2. Germline V lookup: CDR1 SGHVS, CDR2 FQNEAQ. V lost 8 bases and J lost 6; bases outside the gene matches: 15. The CDR3 sequence is 16 residues long. The CDR3 DNA sequence: TGTGCCAGCTGGAGGCGGGGGGGCGAAAGAAAGGATACGCAGTATTTT. It translates to CASWRRGGERKDTQYF.

The chain uses TRBV28 and TRBJ2-5, with 7 nucleotides matching TRBD2. The J call is uncertain, as TRBJ2-7 better fits the DNA end. CDR3 length: 13 residues. The germline gives CDR1 MDHEN, CDR2 SYDVKM. The CDR3 is CASRGTTNYEQYF. Written as DNA, the CDR3 is TGTGCCAGCAGAGGGACTACCAATTACGAGCAGTACTTC.

The rearrangement joins TRBV4-2 to TRBJ1-5; D uncertain. Germline assignment: CDR1 LGHNA and CDR2 YNFKEQ. The CDR3 has 14 residues. The V gene lost 3 bases and the J gene lost 9 bases, with 15 bases spanning the gap. CDR3 in DNA: TGTGCCAGCAGCCAGAGCCTCGTTCCGGGGCCCCAGCATTTT. It is translated as CASSQSLVPGPQHF.

The chain joins TRBV15 to TRBJ2-1, with TRBD2 matching 7 bases. V lost 5 bases to trimming and J lost 7 bases; unmatched junction nucleotides: 11. Per the germline V gene, CDR1 is LNHNV and CDR2 is YYDKDF (reference sequence). This CDR3 has 15 amino acids. Here the CDR3 DNA reads TGTGCCACCAGCGGGCTAGCGGCTGTTACAAATGAGCAGTTCTTC. Translating gives CATSGLAAVTNEQFF.

In regard to this clonotype: At one boundary the junction diverges from the germline segment, which might be a read error. The V gene is TRBV2, the J gene TRBJ1-2; a possible D gene is TRBD1 (5 bases). The germline CDR1 and CDR2 sequences are SNHLY and FYNNEI. The length of the CDR3 is 15 residues. The CDR3 is CASSEGRRGHYGYTF. The CDR3 nucleotides read TGTGCCAGCAGCGAAGGACGACGGGGCCACTATGGCTACACCTTC.

Comment on this clonotype: Its ends do not fully match the called genes, so a read error is possible. V is TRBV4-2 and J is TRBJ2-4; D is unclear. This CDR3 comprises 14 residues. The germline V gene has CDR1 LGHNA and CDR2 YNFKEQ. The CDR3: CAGSQERVGNIQYF. The CDR3 nucleotides read TGTGCCGGCAGCCAAGAAAGGGTGGGAAACATTCAGTACTTC.

V usage is TRBV20-1 and J usage is TRBJ2-3; 7 positions agree with TRBD2. Germline CDR1 and CDR2: DFQATT and SNEGSKA (reference sequence). The CDR3 contains 14 residues. V trimming: 4 bases; J trimming: 2 bases; junction bases outside the gene matches: 6. CDR3 loop: CSATTGGSTDTQYF. CDR3 nucleotides: TGCAGTGCTACAACGGGGGGATCCACAGATACGCAGTATTTT.

Worth noting for this clonotype: Being one base from a much bigger clone, this may be a read error. The chain uses TRBV20-1 and TRBJ2-3; the match to TRBD2 covers 10 bases. The germline V gene encodes CDR1 DFQATT and CDR2 SNEGSKA (reference sequence). Trimming took 4 bases from V and 1 from J; bases not matched to a gene: 2. The CDR3 runs to 14 residues. The CDR3 bases are TGCAGTGCTAAAGGGACTAGCGGCACAGATACGCAGTATTTT. Its protein is CSAKGTSGTDTQYF.

This clonotype occurred a few times. V and J are TRBV5-6 and TRBJ2-1, with TRBD1 matching 7 bases. This CDR3 is 16 amino acids long. Germline CDR1 is SGHDT and CDR2 is YYEEEE. The V gene end was trimmed by 4 bases and the J gene end by 2 bases; junction bases not matched to a gene: 9. CDR3 DNA sequence: TGTGCCAGCAGCCCAATCAGACAGGGCGCCTACAATGAGCAGTTCTTC. Protein product: CASSPIRQGAYNEQFF.

The chain joins TRBV27 to TRBJ2-1, with 7 bases lining up with TRBD1. The V segment lost 5 bases and the J segment 0 bases; nucleotides outside the gene matches: 4. The CDR3 has 15 residues. The V gene's germline CDR1 is MNHEY and CDR2 SMNVEV (reference sequence). The CDR3 sequence is CASSATGPSYNEQFF. In DNA, the CDR3 is TGTGCCAGCAGTGCGACAGGGCCCTCCTACAATGAGCAGTTCTTC.

This clonotype was recorded a few times. The V gene is TRBV28, the J gene TRBJ2-7; 9 bases match TRBD2. The germline V gene encodes CDR1 MDHEN and CDR2 SYDVKM. Unmatched junction bases numbered 3, after V lost 6 bases and J lost 0 bases. The CDR3 contains 14 residues. The CDR3 protein is CASRGSGSSYEQYF. The CDR3 DNA is TGTGCCAGCAGGGGTAGCGGGAGCTCCTACGAGCAGTACTTC.

In regard to this clonotype: The junction differs from germline at one of its ends, possibly a read error. The gene calls are TRBV11-2 and TRBJ2-7; 7 positions match TRBD2. In germline, CDR1 is SGHAT, CDR2 FQNNGV. The CDR3 runs to 14 residues. This CDR3 reads CACSPWTRSYEQYF. CDR3 in DNA: TGTGCCTGCAGCCCATGGACTAGATCCTACGAGCAGTACTTC.